Here is one T cell receptor gamma chain with its context. The target antigen is unknown. The record originates from a study of Vδ1+ human thymocytes. The CDR3 has 14 amino acids. Germline CDR1 reads GITISATS; CDR2 reads ISYDGTV (reference sequence). Germline trimming cut 0 bases from V and 7 bases from J; bases unmatched to any gene: 9. Study-level points and caveats: Unlike peripheral blood Vdelta1+ controls, thymic delta-chain sequences included about 20% Vdelta2 and few Vdelta3. In the thymus, TRG and TRD repertoires looked highly polyclonal with Gaussian CDR3 lengths. TRD repertoires were essentially private, unlike widely shared TRG clonotypes.

Thymocytes were sorted as CD3+ TCRVdelta1+ TCRVdelta2- after alphabeta T cell depletion. The template was reverse-transcribed extracted RNA. Multiplex PCR used pooled V-gene forward primers and a constant-region reverse primer to amplify CDR3s. TCRdb fed the multiplex PCR reads into CATT to redo clone calling. The table has approximately 7,000 gamma-chain clones, 42% seen once. The receptor comes from a boy in the first two years of life who had congenital heart surgery. Sequenced: Vdelta1+ gamma-delta thymocytes from the thymus. The subset denotes: FACS-sorted CD3+ TCRalphabeta- TCRVdelta1+ TCRVdelta2- thymocytes. This chain connects TRGV9 to TRGJ1 or TRGJ2. TCRdb leaves out the J gene; it was filled in here by matching the DNA to germline. In nucleotides, the CDR3 is TGTGCCTTGTGGGAGGTGAATTTGGGGTATAAGAAACTCTTT. It codes for CALWEVNLGYKKLF.